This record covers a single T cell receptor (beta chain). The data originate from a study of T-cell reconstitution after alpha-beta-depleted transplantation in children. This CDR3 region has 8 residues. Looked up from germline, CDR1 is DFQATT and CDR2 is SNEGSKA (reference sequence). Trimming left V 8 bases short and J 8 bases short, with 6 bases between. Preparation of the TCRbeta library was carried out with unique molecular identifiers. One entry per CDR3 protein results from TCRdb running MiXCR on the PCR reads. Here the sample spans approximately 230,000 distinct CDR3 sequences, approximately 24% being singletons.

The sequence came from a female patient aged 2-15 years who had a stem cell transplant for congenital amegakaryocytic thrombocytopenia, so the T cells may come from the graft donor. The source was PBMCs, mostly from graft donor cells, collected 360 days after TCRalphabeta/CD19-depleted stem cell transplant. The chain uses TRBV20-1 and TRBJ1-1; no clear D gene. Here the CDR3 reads CSIGEAFF. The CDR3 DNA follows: TGCAGTATAGGGGAAGCTTTCTTT.